This T cell receptor (beta chain) comes out of a study of cytotoxic CD8 clonotypes in ibrutinib-treated CLL. Study details: The subjects consisted of about 10 relapsed/refractory and more than 14 treatment-naive individuals, with around 17 IGHV unmutated. Average yields of around 230,000 productive templates and 94,082 productive rearrangements characterized the samples. Responses: approximately 25 partial, 2 complete; after median roughly 68 months, approximately 15 stayed remitted, roughly 12 progressed.

For this clone: Its target is not known.

The protocol was immunoSEQ multiplex PCR, while the TCRdb copy is restricted to in-frame clones and leaves out a portion. The sample records roughly 250,000 clones, 60% to 75% being singletons. V was shortened by 4 bases and J by 5 bases, with 8 bases between the two germline ends. Per germline, CDR1 MNHEY and CDR2 SMNVEV (reference sequence). The CDR3 sequence is 12 residues long. Study-level results: Baseline clonality was higher than in age-matched healthy donors and moved in step with circulating CD8+ T-cell counts.

The rearrangement uses TRBV27 and TRBJ1-2; D unresolved. Sequencing was performed on PBMCs, taken after 24 months of ibrutinib treatment. The TCR sequence derives from a human donor with chronic lymphocytic leukemia. The DNA for the CDR3 is TGTGCCAGCAGTTCAGGAGTTTATGGCTACACCTTC. Translation gives CASSSGVYGYTF.